This T cell receptor beta chain derives from a study of identical twins. General observations from the study: Zero-insertion findings could be partly confounded by invariant cells (MAIT and iNKT cells).

The germline V gene encodes CDR1 MNHNS and CDR2 SASEGT. V lost 5 bases to trimming and J lost 6 bases, with 14 bases between them. The CDR3 runs 13 residues. This clonotype has a handful of counts. Its target is not known. One entry per CDR3 protein, called by TCRdb with MiXCR from the 5' RACE reads. This sample yields some 560,000 distinct CDR3 sequences, of which approximately 10% are seen a single time; 2.5% to 3% belongs to the top ten. These data also featured in a second study, about yellow fever vaccine responses in identical twins.

The sequencing input was PBMCs. This TCR was sampled from a woman aged 18-30 years in good health. The rearrangement uses TRBV6-1 and TRBJ2-7; possibly TRBD1 for D (6 bases). Written as DNA, the CDR3 is TGTGCCAGCAGTCGGGACACACGGAGCGAGCAGTACTTC. Amino acid sequence: CASSRDTRSEQYF.